This T cell receptor beta chain was sequenced for a study of blood T cells in healthy people across ages. Study findings and constraints: There was a strong correlation between TCR beta diversity and naive T cell percentage.

With a J-beta primer mix and a sample-barcoded 5' primer, a second PCR ran about 7 to 12 cycles. From the 5' RACE reads, TCRdb called clonotypes with MiXCR, one entry per CDR3 protein. The sample holds about 930,000 distinct CDR3 sequences, roughly 29% seen once. In this sample, this clonotype turned up a few times. Its antigen remains unidentified. Germline V lookup: CDR1 SGHRS, CDR2 YFSETQ. The CDR3 is made up of 15 amino acids. The V and J ends lost 0 bases and 4 bases respectively, with 8 bases between them. The data were also submitted as part of a second study, on T cells of mothers and their children. According to that study: Healthy Caucasian mothers, a few in number, and their six children were the donors. Per mother, over 9 million TCR beta CDR3 reads were obtained; per child, around 2.8 million. The search for persistent microchimeric T cell clones detected none.

This rearrangement joins TRBV5-1 to TRBJ2-6; D assignment may be TRBD1 or TRBD2 (5 bases each). Sequencing input: blood. The TCR originated in a woman aged 40-49 years in good health. CDR3 protein: CASSLDGTGANVLTF. In DNA form, the CDR3 reads TGCGCCAGCAGCTTGGATGGGACCGGGGCCAACGTCCTGACTTTC.